These 9 T cell receptor beta chains share one sample of origin, sequenced in a study of cytomegalovirus exposure and HLA in healthy donors. 60 Vbeta and 13 Jbeta primers were used in PCR. Measured with immunoSEQ multiplex PCR; TCRdb has only the in-frame clones, and not every one. The sample carries roughly 160,000 clones, roughly four fifths recorded once. The sample comprised PBMCs. All receptors derive from a female donor in good health and CMV-seronegative.

The rearrangement links TRBV11-2 to TRBJ2-3; D gene uncertain. Trimming removed 1 base at V and 3 bases at J, with 5 bases between. Germline V gene lookup returns CDR1 SGHAT and CDR2 FQNNGV. The CDR3 covers 13 residues. The CDR3: CASSLAPTDTQYF. The CDR3 DNA is TGTGCCAGCAGCTTAGCCCCGACAGATACGCAGTATTTT.

The chain uses TRBV19 and TRBJ1-2; 8 nucleotides align to TRBD1. Trimming removed 4 bases from V and 4 bases from J; junction bases left unmatched: 8. CDR1 is LNHDA and CDR2 is SQIVND in the germline V gene (reference sequence). The CDR3 extends over 15 amino acids. Here the CDR3 reads CASSTGQGGTYGYTF. DNA for the CDR3: TGTGCCAGTAGTACCGGACAGGGAGGGACCTATGGCTACACCTTC.

The chain is built from TRBV19 and TRBJ2-1; D is undetermined. CDR1 and CDR2 (germline): LNHDA, SQIVND (reference sequence). Between the trimmed V and J ends, which lost 5 bases and 9 bases, there was a span of 20 bases. This CDR3 spans 15 amino acids. The CDR3 sequence is CASSPSGSTISEQFF. The DNA for the CDR3 is TGTGCCAGTAGTCCCTCCGGGTCAACCATCAGTGAGCAGTTCTTC.

The chain uses TRBV4-2 and TRBJ2-3, with D possibly TRBD2 on 5 matching bases. The CDR3 consists of 15 residues. V dropped 4 bases and J dropped 4 bases, with 15 bases sitting between them. Germline V CDR1 and CDR2: LGHNA, YNFKEQ. CDR3 nucleotides: TGTGCCAGCAGCCCCGCCCCAACGGGGTCAGATACGCAGTATTTT. Translating it yields CASSPAPTGSDTQYF.

The chain has TRBV7-9 and TRBJ2-7; 10 nucleotides agree with TRBD1. Unmatched junction bases numbered 10, after V lost 6 bases and J lost 5 bases. The CDR3 totals 15 residues. CDR1 is SEHNR and CDR2 is FQNEAQ in the germline V gene (reference sequence). CDR3 DNA sequence: TGTGCCAGCAGAACTCCGGGACAGGGGATCCACGAGCAGTACTTC. The encoded protein is CASRTPGQGIHEQYF.

The V gene is TRBV7-2, the J gene TRBJ2-3, with TRBD2 identical over 9 bases. This CDR3 region has 17 residues. After removal of 2 bases from V and 1 base from J, the junction contained 7 bases not matched to a gene. Germline CDR1 reads SGHTA; CDR2 reads FQGNSA. The CDR3 loop reads CASSLIPGGGGTDTQYF. DNA of the CDR3: TGTGCCAGCAGCTTAATCCCTGGCGGGGGGGGCACAGATACGCAGTATTTT.

The rearrangement links TRBV4-2 to TRBJ2-3; 8 bases fit TRBD1. V was clipped by 3 bases and J by 1 base; unmatched bases: 9. CDR3 length: 17 residues. CDR1 and CDR2 (germline): LGHNA, YNFKEQ. The CDR3 sequence is CASSQGQEALGTDTQYF. The DNA of the CDR3 is TGTGCCAGCAGCCAGGGACAGGAGGCTCTGGGCACAGATACGCAGTATTTT.

This chain joins TRBV11-2 and TRBJ2-2; D uncertain. Trimming cost V 2 bases and J 4 bases, with 5 bases left between them. CDR3 size: 13 residues. CDR1 SGHAT and CDR2 FQNNGV come from the germline V gene. The CDR3 loop reads CASSLSGTGELFF. In nucleotides, the CDR3 is TGTGCCAGCAGCTTATCGGGCACCGGGGAGCTGTTTTTT.

CDR3 amino acids: CASSSGQLNGYTF. Written as DNA, the CDR3 is TGTGCCAGCAGCTCCGGACAGCTAAATGGCTACACCTTC. The V gene is TRBV7-3, the J gene TRBJ1-2; tentatively, D is TRBD1 (6 bases). The CDR3 extends over 13 amino acids. The germline CDR1 and CDR2 sequences are SGHTA and FQGTGA. V was shortened by 4 bases and J by 6 bases, with 12 bases between the two germline ends.